This entry is about one TCR beta chain. At the DNA level, this CDR3 is encoded by other sequences in the same sample as well. Germline V gene data show CDR1 as MNHNS and CDR2 as SASEGT. The CDR3 spans 15 residues. With 5 bases clipped from V and 2 bases from J, the junction kept 3 bases outside the gene matches. The table came from immunoSEQ multiplex PCR; TCRdb's copy has only in-frame clones and leaves some out. The sample carries over 2 million clones, 85% to 95% recorded once. The data stem from a study of shared clonotypes between healthy human individuals. Across the whole study: Each donor's CD4 naive and CD4 memory cells filled three plates apiece, CD8 naive two, and CD8 memory one.

What was sequenced was naive CD4+ T cells sorted from blood. The subset: CD45RA+ positively selected. This receptor was identified in a man aged 18 to 30 in good health. The V call is TRBV6-1, the J call TRBJ2-1; 10 bases match TRBD2. The CDR3 nucleotides read TGTGCCAGCAGTCTCAGCGGGGGGGCCTACAATGAGCAGTTCTTC. Its translation: CASSLSGGAYNEQFF.